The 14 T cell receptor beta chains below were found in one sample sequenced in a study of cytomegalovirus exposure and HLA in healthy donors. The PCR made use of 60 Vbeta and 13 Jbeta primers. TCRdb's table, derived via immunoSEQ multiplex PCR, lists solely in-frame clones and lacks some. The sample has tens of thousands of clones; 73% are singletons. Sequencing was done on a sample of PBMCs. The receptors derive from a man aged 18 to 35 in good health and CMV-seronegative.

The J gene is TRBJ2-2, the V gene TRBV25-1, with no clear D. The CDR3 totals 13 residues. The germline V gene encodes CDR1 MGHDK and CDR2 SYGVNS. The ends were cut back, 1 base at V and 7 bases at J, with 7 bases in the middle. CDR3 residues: CASSEFGLGELFF. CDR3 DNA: TGTGCCAGCAGTGAATTTGGCCTCGGGGAGCTGTTTTTT.

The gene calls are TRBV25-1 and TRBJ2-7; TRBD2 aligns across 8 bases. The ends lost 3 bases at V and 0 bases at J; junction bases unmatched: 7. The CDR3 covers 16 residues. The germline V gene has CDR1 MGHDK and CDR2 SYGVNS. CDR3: CASSDLLAESSYEQYF. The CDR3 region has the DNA TGTGCCAGCAGTGATTTACTAGCGGAGAGCTCCTACGAGCAGTACTTC.

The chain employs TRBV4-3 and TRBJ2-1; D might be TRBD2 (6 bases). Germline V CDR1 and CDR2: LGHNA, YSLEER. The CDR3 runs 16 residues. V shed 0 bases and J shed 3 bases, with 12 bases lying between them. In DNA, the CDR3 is TGCGCCAGCAGCCAAGATCCGGAGACTAGCTACAATGAGCAGTTCTTC. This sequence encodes CASSQDPETSYNEQFF.

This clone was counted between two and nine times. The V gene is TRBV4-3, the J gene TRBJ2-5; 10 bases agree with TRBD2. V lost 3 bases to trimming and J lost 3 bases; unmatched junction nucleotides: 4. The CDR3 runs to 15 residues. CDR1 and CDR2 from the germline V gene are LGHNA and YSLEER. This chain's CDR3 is CASSQTGLAEETQYF. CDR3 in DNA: TGCGCCAGCAGCCAGACCGGACTAGCGGAAGAGACCCAGTACTTC.

The CDR3 DNA is TGCGCCAGCAGCCAGTTGACAGGGGGCGGCACCGGGGAGCTGTTTTTT. It is translated as CASSQLTGGGTGELFF. The chain recombines TRBV4-3 with TRBJ2-2; 10 bases match TRBD1. This CDR3 is 16 amino acids long. The junction had 5 bases not matched to a gene; V was cut back by 3 bases and J by 4 bases. The germline V gene encodes CDR1 LGHNA and CDR2 YSLEER.

The CDR3 loop reads CASSEDRQETQYF. The CDR3 bases are TGTGCCAGCAGTGAAGACCGGCAAGAGACCCAGTACTTC. The J gene is TRBJ2-5, the V gene TRBV2; unclear D gene. The germline V gene has CDR1 SNHLY and CDR2 FYNNEI. There are 13 residues in the CDR3. V lost 1 base to trimming and J lost 2 bases, with 5 bases between them. The whole variable domain, filled in from reference TRBV2 and TRBJ2-5, reads EPEVTQTPSHQVTQMGQEVILRCVPISNHLYFYWYRQILGQKVEFLVSFYNNEISEKSEIFDDQFSVERPDGSNFTLKIRSTKLEDSAMYFCASSEDRQETQYFGPGTRLLVL.

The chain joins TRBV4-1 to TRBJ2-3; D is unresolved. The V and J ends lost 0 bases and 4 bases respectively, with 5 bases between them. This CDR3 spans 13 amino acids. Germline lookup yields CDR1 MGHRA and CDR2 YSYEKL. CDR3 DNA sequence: TGCGCCAGCAGCCAAGATCGTCCAGATACGCAGTATTTT. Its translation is CASSQDRPDTQYF.

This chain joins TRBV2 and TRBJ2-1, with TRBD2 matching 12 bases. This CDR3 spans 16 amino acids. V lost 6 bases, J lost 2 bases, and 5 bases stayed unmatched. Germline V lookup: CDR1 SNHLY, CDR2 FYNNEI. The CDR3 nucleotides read TGTGCCAGCAGCCAGACTAGCGGGAGTACCTACAATGAGCAGTTCTTC. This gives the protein CASSQTSGSTYNEQFF.

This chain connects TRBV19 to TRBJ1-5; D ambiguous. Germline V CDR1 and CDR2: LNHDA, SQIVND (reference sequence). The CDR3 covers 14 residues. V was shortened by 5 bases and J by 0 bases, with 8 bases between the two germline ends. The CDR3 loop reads CASSWSHSNQPQHF. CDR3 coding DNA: TGTGCCAGTAGTTGGAGCCATAGCAATCAGCCCCAGCATTTT.

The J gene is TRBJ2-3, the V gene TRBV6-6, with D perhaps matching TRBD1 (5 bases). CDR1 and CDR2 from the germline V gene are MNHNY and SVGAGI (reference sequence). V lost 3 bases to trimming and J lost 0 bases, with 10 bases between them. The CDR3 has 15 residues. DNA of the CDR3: TGTGCCAGCAGTTATCAGGGCGCGAGCACAGATACGCAGTATTTT. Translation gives CASSYQGASTDTQYF.

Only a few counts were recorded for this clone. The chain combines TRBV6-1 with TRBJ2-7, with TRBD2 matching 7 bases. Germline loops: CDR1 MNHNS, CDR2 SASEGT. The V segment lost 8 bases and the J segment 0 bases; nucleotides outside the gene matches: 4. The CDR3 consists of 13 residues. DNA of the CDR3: TGTGCCAGCGGGAGGGCCTTCTCCTACGAGCAGTACTTC. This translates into CASGRAFSYEQYF.

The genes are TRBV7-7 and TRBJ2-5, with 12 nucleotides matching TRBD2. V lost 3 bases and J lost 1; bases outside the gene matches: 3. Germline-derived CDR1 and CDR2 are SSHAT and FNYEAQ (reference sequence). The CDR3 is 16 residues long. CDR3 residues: CASSFGLAGSQETQYF. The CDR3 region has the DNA TGTGCCAGCAGCTTCGGACTAGCGGGATCCCAAGAGACCCAGTACTTC.

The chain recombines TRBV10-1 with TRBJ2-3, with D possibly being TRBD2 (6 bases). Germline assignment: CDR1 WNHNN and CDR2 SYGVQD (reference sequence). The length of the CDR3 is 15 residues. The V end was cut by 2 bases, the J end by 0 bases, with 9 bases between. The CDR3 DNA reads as TGCGCCAGCAGTGAGAGACTAGGAAGCACAGATACGCAGTATTTT. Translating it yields CASSERLGSTDTQYF.

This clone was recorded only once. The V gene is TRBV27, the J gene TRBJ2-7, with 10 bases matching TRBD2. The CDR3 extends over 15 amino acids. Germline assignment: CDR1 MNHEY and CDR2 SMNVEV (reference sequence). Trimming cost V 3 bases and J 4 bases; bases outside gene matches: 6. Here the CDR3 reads CASSFNLAGVYEQYF. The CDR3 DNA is TGTGCCAGCAGTTTCAATCTAGCGGGAGTTTACGAGCAGTACTTC.